A selection of T cell receptor beta chains follows, all from one sample in a study of blood T cell repertoires in COVID-19. Some clones are missing from TCRdb's copy, which holds only in-frame ones; the method was immunoSEQ multiplex PCR. The table records approximately 230,000 clones, around 84% of them present only once. Material: peripheral blood. Receptors originate from a man aged 30-40 years with active or convalescent COVID-19. Each CDR3 is given with its conserved first and last residue. The D gene is left open where the match is weak. Clone size is stated in some rows and not others, as once, few, many or a class when expanded.

v_call: TRBV28
clone_size: NA
d_call: TRBD1
j_call: TRBJ2-4
cdr3_aa: CASSSHGQGGIQNIQYF
cdr3_nt: TGTGCCAGCAGTTCCCACGGACAGGGGGGAATTCAAAACATTCAGTACTTC

v_call: TRBV5-1
clone_size: once
d_call: TRBD1
j_call: TRBJ1-3
cdr3_aa: CASSLRTGVNSGNTIYF
cdr3_nt: TGCGCCAGCAGCTTGAGGACAGGGGTCAACTCTGGAAACACCATATATTTT

v_call: TRBV6-5
clone_size: NA
d_call: NA
j_call: TRBJ2-7
cdr3_aa: CASSKAFGTYEQYF
cdr3_nt: TGTGCCAGCAGTAAGGCCTTCGGGACCTACGAGCAGTACTTC

v_call: TRBV4-2
clone_size: once
d_call: NA
j_call: TRBJ1-1
cdr3_aa: CASSQEVDRNTEAFF
cdr3_nt: TGTGCCAGCAGCCAAGAAGTGGACAGGAACACTGAAGCTTTCTTT

v_call: TRBV24-1
clone_size: NA
d_call: TRBD2
j_call: TRBJ2-3
cdr3_aa: CATTPLAGVGGTDTQYF
cdr3_nt: TGTGCCACCACGCCGCTAGCGGGAGTCGGGGGCACAGATACGCAGTATTTT

v_call: TRBV19
clone_size: NA
d_call: TRBD2
j_call: TRBJ2-5
cdr3_aa: CASSAGAGETQYF
cdr3_nt: TGTGCCAGTTCCGCGGGAGCAGGAGAGACCCAGTACTTC

v_call: TRBV7-9
clone_size: NA
d_call: NA
j_call: TRBJ2-1
cdr3_aa: CASSFRLATSYNEQFF
cdr3_nt: TGTGCCAGCAGCTTTAGGCTAGCTACTTCCTACAATGAGCAGTTCTTC

v_call: TRBV7-2
clone_size: few
d_call: TRBD1
j_call: TRBJ1-1
cdr3_aa: CASSATGGGYEAFF
cdr3_nt: TGTGCCAGCAGCGCAACAGGGGGAGGTTATGAAGCTTTCTTT

v_call: TRBV4-3
clone_size: NA
d_call: TRBD2
j_call: TRBJ2-7
cdr3_aa: CASSLRLAGTYEQYF
cdr3_nt: TGCGCCAGCAGCCTGAGACTAGCGGGCACCTACGAGCAGTACTTC

v_call: TRBV6-5
clone_size: few
d_call: NA
j_call: TRBJ2-7
cdr3_aa: CASSRAPGSTYEQYF
cdr3_nt: TGTGCCAGCAGCCGAGCACCGGGTTCCACCTACGAGCAGTACTTC

v_call: TRBV7-8
clone_size: NA
d_call: NA
j_call: TRBJ1-2
cdr3_aa: CASSTAGPGVYTF
cdr3_nt: TGTGCCAGCAGCACGGCGGGCCCGGGTGTCTACACCTTC

v_call: TRBV2
clone_size: few
d_call: TRBD1
j_call: TRBJ1-3
cdr3_aa: CASSRLDRGGGNTIYF
cdr3_nt: TGTGCCAGCAGTCGCCTTGACAGGGGGGGTGGAAACACCATATATTTT

v_call: TRBV9
clone_size: NA
d_call: TRBD1
j_call: TRBJ2-5
cdr3_aa: CASSGGTGETQYF
cdr3_nt: TGTGCCAGCAGCGGGGGGACAGGAGAGACCCAGTACTTC

v_call: TRBV14
clone_size: NA
d_call: NA
j_call: TRBJ2-5
cdr3_aa: CASSPHPGIFPETQYF
cdr3_nt: TGTGCCAGCAGCCCTCACCCCGGGATTTTCCCAGAGACCCAGTACTTC

v_call: TRBV19
clone_size: NA
d_call: NA
j_call: TRBJ1-2
cdr3_aa: CASTRPGAYGYTF
cdr3_nt: TGTGCCAGTACCAGGCCAGGGGCCTATGGCTACACCTTC

v_call: TRBV2
clone_size: NA
d_call: NA
j_call: TRBJ2-1
cdr3_aa: CASSVDGSSYNEQFF
cdr3_nt: TGTGCCAGCAGTGTGGACGGGAGCTCCTACAATGAGCAGTTCTTC

v_call: TRBV5-1
clone_size: NA
d_call: TRBD1
j_call: TRBJ1-1
cdr3_aa: CASSAGDRGLNTEAFF
cdr3_nt: TGCGCCAGCAGCGCCGGGGACAGGGGACTGAACACTGAAGCTTTCTTT

v_call: TRBV12-3/TRBV12-4
clone_size: NA
d_call: NA
j_call: TRBJ2-7
cdr3_aa: CASSLSREQYF
cdr3_nt: TGTGCCAGCAGTTTGTCCCGTGAGCAGTACTTC

v_call: TRBV28
clone_size: NA
d_call: NA
j_call: TRBJ2-3
cdr3_aa: CASSLWGRGTDTQYF
cdr3_nt: TGTGCCAGCAGTTTATGGGGCAGGGGAACAGATACGCAGTATTTT

v_call: TRBV7-2
clone_size: NA
d_call: TRBD1
j_call: TRBJ1-5
cdr3_aa: CASSPTGDSNQPQHF
cdr3_nt: TGTGCCAGCAGCCCGACAGGGGATAGCAATCAGCCCCAGCATTTT

v_call: TRBV6-6
clone_size: NA
d_call: TRBD1
j_call: TRBJ1-2
cdr3_aa: CASSYFETGRSGYTF
cdr3_nt: TGTGCCAGCAGTTACTTCGAGACAGGGAGATCGGGCTACACCTTC

v_call: TRBV11-2
clone_size: NA
d_call: NA
j_call: TRBJ2-4
cdr3_aa: CASSPPGPKNIQYF
cdr3_nt: TGTGCCAGCAGCCCTCCAGGGCCCAAAAACATTCAGTACTTC

v_call: TRBV7-2
clone_size: few
d_call: NA
j_call: TRBJ1-1
cdr3_aa: CASLSRRGGTEAFF
cdr3_nt: TGTGCCAGCCTCTCACGGCGGGGTGGTACTGAAGCTTTCTTT

v_call: TRBV30
clone_size: few
d_call: TRBD2
j_call: TRBJ2-1
cdr3_aa: CAWRGTSAYNEQFF
cdr3_nt: TGTGCCTGGAGGGGGACTAGCGCCTACAATGAGCAGTTCTTC

v_call: TRBV28
clone_size: NA
d_call: TRBD1
j_call: TRBJ2-7
cdr3_aa: CASTKQGAKEQYF
cdr3_nt: TGTGCCAGCACCAAACAGGGGGCAAAGGAGCAGTACTTC

v_call: TRBV5-6
clone_size: NA
d_call: NA
j_call: TRBJ2-7
cdr3_aa: CASSPGQIYEQYF
cdr3_nt: TGTGCCAGCAGCCCCGGACAGATCTACGAGCAGTACTTC

v_call: TRBV24-1
clone_size: NA
d_call: NA
j_call: TRBJ2-5
cdr3_aa: CATSGQGETQYF
cdr3_nt: TGTGCCACCAGTGGCCAGGGGGAGACCCAGTACTTC

v_call: TRBV28
clone_size: NA
d_call: NA
j_call: TRBJ2-7
cdr3_aa: CASSLAAGYDEQYF
cdr3_nt: TGTGCCAGCAGTTTAGCGGCAGGGTACGACGAGCAGTACTTC

v_call: TRBV30
clone_size: NA
d_call: TRBD1
j_call: TRBJ2-7
cdr3_aa: CAWNSRGRGFYEQYF
cdr3_nt: TGTGCCTGGAATTCTCGGGGCAGGGGGTTCTACGAGCAGTACTTC

v_call: TRBV6-5
clone_size: NA
d_call: TRBD2
j_call: TRBJ2-7
cdr3_aa: CASGGSGSYEQYF
cdr3_nt: TGTGCCAGTGGCGGGAGTGGATCCTACGAGCAGTACTTC

v_call: TRBV6-6
clone_size: NA
d_call: TRBD2
j_call: TRBJ2-7
cdr3_aa: CASSAGVGEQYF
cdr3_nt: TGTGCCAGCAGTGCGGGAGTGGGCGAGCAGTACTTC

v_call: TRBV18
clone_size: NA
d_call: NA
j_call: TRBJ2-3
cdr3_aa: CASSPLPYTKGTDTQYF
cdr3_nt: TGTGCCAGCTCACCACTACCTTATACTAAGGGGACAGATACGCAGTATTTT

v_call: TRBV30
clone_size: NA
d_call: NA
j_call: TRBJ2-3
cdr3_aa: CACIGLYTDTQYF
cdr3_nt: TGTGCCTGCATTGGACTCTACACAGATACGCAGTATTTT

v_call: TRBV6-6
clone_size: NA
d_call: NA
j_call: TRBJ2-3
cdr3_aa: CASSSLYTDTQYF
cdr3_nt: TGTGCCAGCAGTTCCTTATACACAGATACGCAGTATTTT

v_call: TRBV3-1/TRBV3-2
clone_size: NA
d_call: NA
j_call: TRBJ2-5
cdr3_aa: CASTTGGAGETQYF
cdr3_nt: TGTGCCAGCACCACCGGAGGGGCCGGGGAGACCCAGTACTTC

v_call: TRBV7-2
clone_size: few
d_call: TRBD1
j_call: TRBJ1-2
cdr3_aa: CASSLRPTGDGGYTF
cdr3_nt: TGTGCCAGCAGCTTACGACCGACAGGGGATGGAGGCTACACCTTC

v_call: TRBV14
clone_size: NA
d_call: NA
j_call: TRBJ1-1
cdr3_aa: CASSHPGMNTEAFF
cdr3_nt: TGTGCCAGCAGCCACCCGGGGATGAACACTGAAGCTTTCTTT

v_call: TRBV19
clone_size: NA
d_call: TRBD2
j_call: TRBJ2-7
cdr3_aa: CASSMASGGNPYEQYF
cdr3_nt: TGTGCCAGTAGTATGGCTAGCGGGGGAAACCCCTACGAGCAGTACTTC

v_call: TRBV7-2
clone_size: NA
d_call: TRBD2
j_call: TRBJ2-3
cdr3_aa: CASSLAGPGAGGQSTDTQYF
cdr3_nt: TGTGCCAGCAGCTTAGCAGGTCCCGGAGCGGGAGGGCAAAGCACAGATACGCAGTATTTT

v_call: TRBV25-1
clone_size: NA
d_call: NA
j_call: TRBJ2-2
cdr3_aa: CASSDQNTGELFF
cdr3_nt: TGTGCCAGCAGTGATCAGAACACCGGGGAGCTGTTTTTT

v_call: TRBV5-8
clone_size: NA
d_call: TRBD2
j_call: TRBJ2-7
cdr3_aa: CASSYTTLAGGYEQYF
cdr3_nt: TGTGCCAGCAGCTACACCACCCTAGCGGGGGGTTACGAGCAGTACTTC

v_call: TRBV30
clone_size: NA
d_call: NA
j_call: TRBJ1-5
cdr3_aa: CAWSGLDQPQHF
cdr3_nt: TGTGCCTGGAGCGGGTTGGATCAGCCCCAGCATTTT

v_call: TRBV27
clone_size: NA
d_call: TRBD1
j_call: TRBJ1-4
cdr3_aa: CASSSGTGVGKLFF
cdr3_nt: TGTGCCAGCAGTTCCGGGACAGGGGTAGGGAAACTGTTTTTT

v_call: TRBV4-3
clone_size: NA
d_call: TRBD1
j_call: TRBJ2-1
cdr3_aa: CASSSRGQDNYNEQFF
cdr3_nt: TGCGCCAGCAGCTCCCGGGGACAGGATAATTACAATGAGCAGTTCTTC

v_call: TRBV20-1
clone_size: NA
d_call: TRBD1
j_call: TRBJ1-5
cdr3_aa: CSASIKGASNQPQHF
cdr3_nt: TGCAGTGCTAGTATCAAGGGGGCCTCCAATCAGCCCCAGCATTTT